A single sample gave rise to the 5 T cell receptor beta chains below, sequenced in a study of T cell responses to AZD1222 COVID-19 vaccine. Assay: immunoSEQ multiplex PCR; the TCRdb copy retains only in-frame clones and omits some. The sample yields 100,000 to 150,000 clones, approximately 90% seen once. The material sequenced was peripheral blood, taken on day 0 of AZD1222 vaccination. The receptor set was obtained from an adult in good health.

The chain carries TRBV6-5 and TRBJ1-2; D is perhaps TRBD1 (5 bases). The CDR3 is 15 amino acids. V lost 4 bases and J lost 4, with 16 bases in between. Germline CDR1 and CDR2: MNHEY and SVGAGI. CDR3: CASSSSGTYFYGYTF. As DNA, the CDR3 is TGTGCCAGCAGTTCTTCTGGGACGTACTTCTATGGCTACACCTTC.

V is TRBV7-3 and J is TRBJ2-7; possible D gene TRBD1, 5 bases. The CDR3 loop spans 14 amino acids. CDR1 and CDR2 (germline): SGHTA, FQGTGA. V lost 1 base and J 5 bases, leaving 12 bases between the germline ends. CDR3 sequence reads: CASSLNGDSHEQYF. As DNA, the CDR3 is TGTGCCAGCAGCTTAAACGGTGACAGCCACGAGCAGTACTTC. Filled out from reference TRBV7-3 and TRBJ2-7, the complete variable domain reads GAGVSQTPSNKVTEKGKYVELRCDPISGHTALYWYRQSLGQGPEFLIYFQGTGAADDSGLPNDRFFAVRPEGSVSTLKIQRTERGDSAVYLCASSLNGDSHEQYFGPGTRLTVT.

The J gene is TRBJ1-4, the V gene TRBV6-6; D is undetermined. Germline V gene data show CDR1 as MNHNY and CDR2 as SVGAGI (reference sequence). V was pared by 6 bases and J by 5 bases, with 7 bases between. This CDR3 has 12 amino acids. CDR3 nucleotide sequence: TGTGCCAGCAGGCAGACGAATGAAAAACTGTTTTTT. Translation: CASRQTNEKLFF.

This clone has a single count. The chain carries TRBV2 and TRBJ2-5; 11 bases line up with TRBD1. V lost 5 bases to trimming and J lost 5 bases; unmatched junction nucleotides: 7. This CDR3 region has 15 residues. Germline-derived CDR1 and CDR2 are SNHLY and FYNNEI. The CDR3 loop reads CASSPRTGGRETQYF. The CDR3 DNA sequence: TGTGCCAGCAGTCCCCGGACAGGGGGCAGGGAGACCCAGTACTTC. The complete variable domain, with remaining parts taken from reference TRBV2 and TRBJ2-5, reads EPEVTQTPSHQVTQMGQEVILRCVPISNHLYFYWYRQILGQKVEFLVSFYNNEISEKSEIFDDQFSVERPDGSNFTLKIRSTKLEDSAMYFCASSPRTGGRETQYFGPGTRLLVL.

Written as DNA, the CDR3 is TGCAGTGCTAGTAAGGCGGGGAGCGACGAGCAGTACTTC. Its protein is CSASKAGSDEQYF. The rearrangement joins TRBV20-1 to TRBJ2-7, with D tentatively TRBD2 (6 bases). Trimming removed 3 bases at V and 5 bases at J, with 14 bases between. The V gene's germline CDR1 is DFQATT and CDR2 SNEGSKA (reference sequence). This CDR3 has 13 amino acids.